This TCR beta chain derives from a study of control samples from healthy donors and cancer patients. Sequenced by immunoSEQ multiplex PCR; TCRdb stores in-frame clones only, minus some. The data contain approximately 150,000 clones, about 86% of them seen just once; the ten biggest clones take up 1.5% to 2%. V lost 4 bases and J 1 base, leaving 11 bases between the germline ends. The CDR3 extends over 14 amino acids. Germline loops: CDR1 LGHDT, CDR2 YNNKEL (reference sequence). The sequenced material came from blood. The sequence was collected from a man younger than 35 in good health. The chain couples TRBV3-1 (or the pseudogene TRBV3-2) to TRBJ2-7; TRBD1 might be the D (6 bases). The CDR3 here is CASSLLQGSYEQYF. Written as DNA, the CDR3 is TGTGCCAGCAGCCTCCTACAGGGATCCTACGAGCAGTACTTC.